This TCR beta chain was identified in a study of blood T cell repertoires in COVID-19. Study-level information: Sites across the United States, Italy and Spain contributed samples from acute and convalescent COVID-19.

V dropped 2 bases and J dropped 0 bases, with 8 bases sitting between them. Germline CDR1 reads MDHEN; CDR2 reads SYDVKM. The CDR3 runs 15 residues. Seattle patient enrollment occurred during active infection, with longitudinal follow-up thereafter. Original processing methods: Quantification of nucleated cells was approximated via reference gene primer amplification. Assay used: immunoSEQ multiplex PCR; TCRdb lists only in-frame clones, some missing. The DNA gave D and trimming, while V, J and clone size come from that table. The table records approximately 110,000 clones, more than 70% of them present only once.

The chain recombines TRBV28 with TRBJ1-5; a possible D gene is TRBD1 (5 bases). The source is a woman aged 55 to 70 with COVID-19, enrolled during active disease. Input material: peripheral blood. CDR3 amino acids: CASSLVGDSNQPQHF. The DNA of the CDR3 is TGTGCCAGCAGTTTAGTAGGGGATAGCAATCAGCCCCAGCATTTT.